Presented here are 24 T cell receptor beta chains from one specimen sequenced in a study of cytomegalovirus exposure and HLA in healthy donors (dated by TCRdb to 2015 to 2018). Receptor libraries were prepared by the immunoSEQ multiplex PCR assay. A mixture of 60 forward primers for TCR Vbeta segments and 13 reverse primers for TCR Jbeta segments was used in the multiplex PCR. In TCRdb, the immuneACCESS table is reduced to in-frame sequences with V and J assigned. These tables do not hold every clone; where another copy was compared, an unresolved V gene accounts for under half, and the others remain unexplained. The sample table records roughly 200,000 clones; 77% of these occur just once. The ten largest clonotypes hold 2.5% to 3.5% of the sample. Input material: PBMCs. These receptors were taken from a woman aged 60 to 75 in good health and CMV-seropositive.

This clone came up once. V gene TRBV6-5 combines with J gene TRBJ2-3, with 7 bases fitting TRBD1. The CDR3 is made up of 14 amino acids. Germline assignment: CDR1 MNHEY and CDR2 SVGAGI. V dropped 4 bases and J dropped 1; count of bases not matched to a gene: 2. The CDR3 spells CASSSTGRTDTQYF. The CDR3 DNA is TGTGCCAGCAGTTCGACAGGGCGCACAGATACGCAGTATTTT.

J is TRBJ2-3 and V is TRBV29-1; perhaps TRBD2 as D (6 bases). The CDR3 is made up of 14 amino acids. Germline CDR1 and CDR2: SQVTM and ANQGSEA. V lost 6 bases to trimming and J lost 2 bases, with 15 bases between them. The CDR3 coding sequence is TGCAGCGTCTCGCGGGGAGAGATCACAGATACGCAGTATTTT. Protein sequence: CSVSRGEITDTQYF.

The genes are TRBV5-8 and TRBJ2-2, with a possible D match to TRBD2 (6 bases). The germline V and J ends were trimmed by 0 bases and 3 bases, with 9 bases remaining between them. The CDR3 is 15 residues long. Looked up from germline, CDR1 is SGHTS and CDR2 is YDEGEE. The CDR3: CASSLAGGYTGELFF. In DNA, the CDR3 is TGTGCCAGCAGCTTGGCCGGGGGTTACACCGGGGAGCTGTTTTTT. Variable domain in full (rest from reference TRBV5-8 and TRBJ2-2): EAGVTQSPTHLIKTRGQQATLRCSPISGHTSVYWYQQALGLGLQFLLWYDEGEERNRGNFPPRFSGRQFPNYSSELNVNALELEDSALYLCASSLAGGYTGELFFGEGSRLTVL.

The chain joins TRBV18 to TRBJ1-4, with 7 bases aligning to TRBD1. CDR1 KGHSH and CDR2 LQKENI come from the germline V gene. The CDR3 spans 15 residues. V gave up 5 bases and J gave up 8 bases; unmatched junction bases: 11. The CDR3 region is CASSSTGATEEKLFF. The CDR3 nucleotides read TGTGCCAGCTCATCAACAGGGGCGACGGAGGAAAAACTGTTTTTT.

The genes are TRBV4-1 and TRBJ2-1, with 7 bases aligning to TRBD1. This CDR3 region has 14 residues. In germline, CDR1 is MGHRA, CDR2 YSYEKL. J was trimmed by 5 bases and V by 3 bases; bases with no gene match: 4. Here the CDR3 reads CASSHPDRDNEQFF. CDR3 bases: TGCGCCAGCAGCCACCCCGACAGGGACAATGAGCAGTTCTTC.

For the CDR3, the DNA is TGTGCCAGCAGCTCACCGGGACAGGGTTTCGGCTACACCTTC. Translation gives CASSSPGQGFGYTF. The J gene is TRBJ1-2, the V gene TRBV7-2; 9 nucleotides align to TRBD1. V dropped 4 bases and J dropped 8; count of bases not matched to a gene: 8. The germline V gene encodes CDR1 SGHTA and CDR2 FQGNSA. This CDR3 spans 14 amino acids.

V and J are TRBV19 and TRBJ1-1; D may be TRBD1 (6 bases). Germline CDR1 is LNHDA and CDR2 is SQIVND (reference sequence). Trimming shortened V by 1 base and J by 4 bases, and 10 bases separated the two germline ends. The CDR3 runs 14 residues. The CDR3, as DNA: TGTGCCAGTAGTATAGTGGGGGCAGGCACTGAAGCTTTCTTT. This sequence encodes CASSIVGAGTEAFF.

As to this clone: At the DNA level, this CDR3 is encoded by other sequences in the same sample as well. The chain links TRBV6-1 to TRBJ2-7, with 7 bases fitting TRBD2. Per germline, CDR1 MNHNS and CDR2 SASEGT. Unmatched junction bases numbered 9, after V lost 7 bases and J lost 0 bases. The CDR3 is 15 amino acids. For the CDR3, the DNA is TGTGCCAGCACCAGGACTAGTGGGGACTCCTACGAGCAGTACTTC. It specifies CASTRTSGDSYEQYF.

The chain couples TRBV6-5 to TRBJ1-2; TRBD1 is a possible D gene (5 bases). Germline CDR1 and CDR2: MNHEY and SVGAGI. This CDR3 has 13 amino acids. V dropped 2 bases and J dropped 5 bases, with 9 bases sitting between them. Written as DNA, the CDR3 is TGTGCCAGCAGTTACCAGGGCGGATATGGCTACACCTTC. This translates into CASSYQGGYGYTF.

This clone appeared once. The J gene is TRBJ2-5, the V gene TRBV5-1; perhaps TRBD2 as D (6 bases). The germline V gene has CDR1 SGHRS and CDR2 YFSETQ. CDR3 size: 13 residues. Trimming left V 7 bases short and J 10 bases short, with 20 bases between. CDR3 in amino acids: CASRTGLPGIQYF. The CDR3 DNA sequence: TGCGCCAGCCGAACGGGACTCCCGGGGATCCAGTACTTC.

V is TRBV2 and J is TRBJ1-1; possibly TRBD1 for D (5 bases). V lost 1 base and J 7 bases, leaving 10 bases between the germline ends. Germline V gene data show CDR1 as SNHLY and CDR2 as FYNNEI. The CDR3 totals 13 residues. The CDR3 nucleotides read TGTGCCAGCAGTGAAGAGGGGCGAGGTGAAGCTTTCTTT. It is translated as CASSEEGRGEAFF.

This clone has only one observation. The CDR3 DNA reads TGTGCCAGCAGCCGAACTTCAGGGTGGGACACTGAAGCTTTCTTT. Residues: CASSRTSGWDTEAFF. This chain uses TRBV9 with TRBJ1-1; possible D gene TRBD1, 5 bases. V was trimmed by 4 bases and J by 3 bases, leaving 16 bases between them. The V gene's germline CDR1 is SGDLS and CDR2 YYNGEE. The CDR3 runs 15 residues.

This clone showed up just a few times. V and J are TRBV6-5 and TRBJ1-2; a possible D gene is TRBD1 (6 bases). V lost 6 bases, J lost 10 bases, and 18 bases lay in between. The germline CDR1 and CDR2 sequences are MNHEY and SVGAGI. The CDR3 consists of 13 residues. CDR3 residues: CASSNTQGRVYTF. DNA of the CDR3: TGTGCCAGCAGCAACACACAGGGCAGGGTCTACACCTTC.

The V and J genes are TRBV6-5 and TRBJ1-5, with a tentative D call TRBD1 (6 bases). Trimming shortened V by 6 bases and J by 4 bases, and 13 bases separated the two germline ends. The germline CDR1 and CDR2 sequences are MNHEY and SVGAGI. The CDR3 is made up of 14 amino acids. The CDR3 DNA is TGTGCCAGCAGGTGGGGGGGCGATAATCAGCCCCAGCATTTT. The encoded protein is CASRWGGDNQPQHF.

The rearrangement joins TRBV14 to TRBJ2-1; TRBD2 agrees at 7 bases. CDR1 and CDR2 (germline): SGHDN, FVKESK. The CDR3 consists of 15 residues. V lost 4 bases, J lost 3 bases, and 6 bases stayed unmatched. The chain's CDR3 is CASSPGGRGYNEQFF. The CDR3 bases are TGTGCCAGCAGCCCGGGGGGTAGGGGCTACAATGAGCAGTTCTTC.

This clone was seen only a few times. The chain links TRBV28 to TRBJ1-5, with TRBD1 matching 7 bases. The CDR3 totals 14 residues. The germline CDR1 and CDR2 sequences are MDHEN and SYDVKM. V was pared by 3 bases and J by 3 bases, with 2 bases of the junction left unmatched. CDR3 nucleotides: TGTGCCAGCAGTTTTGGACAGGTCAATCAGCCCCAGCATTTT. It translates to CASSFGQVNQPQHF.

This clone was detected a few times. This chain connects TRBV7-8 to TRBJ1-5; D call uncertain. With 3 bases removed from V and 0 bases from J, the gap between germline ends came to 9 bases. This CDR3 region has 15 residues. The germline gives CDR1 SGHVS, CDR2 FQNEAQ. Written as DNA, the CDR3 is TGTGCCAGCAGCTTGGGTGCGGGTAGCAATCAGCCCCAGCATTTT. Translating it yields CASSLGAGSNQPQHF.

The chain links TRBV30 to TRBJ1-3; maybe TRBD1 (5 bases). The CDR3 contains 13 residues. The ends were cut back, 5 bases at V and 3 bases at J, with 11 bases in the middle. In germline, CDR1 is GTSNPN, CDR2 SVGIG (reference sequence). CDR3 DNA: TGTGCCTGGTGCAGGGCCAATGGAAACACCATATATTTT. It codes for CAWCRANGNTIYF.

The rearrangement links TRBV2 to TRBJ1-6, with no clear D. In germline, CDR1 is SNHLY, CDR2 FYNNEI. Trimming shortened V by 1 base and J by 8 bases, and 15 bases separated the two germline ends. The CDR3 loop spans 16 amino acids. The CDR3 region is CASSEVKFESDSPLHF. CDR3 nucleotides: TGTGCCAGCAGTGAAGTCAAGTTTGAAAGCGATTCACCCCTCCACTTT.

This chain connects TRBV27 to TRBJ1-2; 7 nucleotides match TRBD1. Germline V gives CDR1 MNHEY, CDR2 SMNVEV (reference sequence). The CDR3 spans 16 residues. The junction had 14 bases not matched to a gene; V was cut back by 4 bases and J by 6 bases. The CDR3 is CASSSAGTGVLNGYTF. The CDR3 DNA reads TGTGCCAGCAGTTCGGCTGGCACAGGGGTTCTGAATGGCTACACCTTC.

This chain connects TRBV5-1 to TRBJ2-7, with 8 bases that match TRBD2. CDR1 and CDR2 (germline): SGHRS, YFSETQ. The CDR3 loop spans 16 amino acids. The V and J ends lost 4 bases and 3 bases, in that order; junction bases with no gene match: 12. The CDR3 loop is CASSSQGSGNGYEQYF. The CDR3 DNA reads TGCGCCAGCAGCAGTCAGGGTAGCGGGAATGGCTACGAGCAGTACTTC. The whole variable domain, filled in from reference TRBV5-1 and TRBJ2-7, reads KAGVTQTPRYLIKTRGQQVTLSCSPISGHRSVSWYQQTPGQGLQFLFEYFSETQRNKGNFPGRFSGRQFSNSRSEMNVSTLELGDSALYLCASSSQGSGNGYEQYFGPGTRLTVT.

This clone was found a few times. The genes are TRBV9 and TRBJ2-1, with 8 positions matching TRBD2. V trimming: 4 bases; J trimming: 6 bases; junction bases outside the gene matches: 9. This CDR3 comprises 15 residues. Germline assignment: CDR1 SGDLS and CDR2 YYNGEE. CDR3 amino acids: CASSITGTRGNEQFF. CDR3 nucleotides: TGTGCCAGCAGCATCACCGGGACTAGAGGCAATGAGCAGTTCTTC. Based on the CDR3 plus reference TRBV9 and TRBJ2-1, the full variable domain is DSGVTQTPKHLITATGQRVTLRCSPRSGDLSVYWYQQSLDQGLQFLIQYYNGEERAKGNILERFSAQQFPDLHSELNLSSLELGDSALYFCASSITGTRGNEQFFGPGTRLTVL.

The chain employs TRBV5-5 and TRBJ1-1, with 7 nucleotides matching TRBD1. J was trimmed by 8 bases and V by 2 bases; bases with no gene match: 12. Germline CDR1 and CDR2: SGHKS and YYEKEE (reference sequence). The CDR3 runs to 15 residues. The CDR3 sequence: CASSFGLRQGSEAFF. The CDR3 DNA reads TGTGCCAGCAGCTTCGGATTGAGACAGGGCTCCGAAGCTTTCTTT.

The chain combines TRBV29-1 with TRBJ2-5, with a weak D call TRBD1 (5 bases). This CDR3 region has 11 residues. The V gene's germline CDR1 is SQVTM and CDR2 ANQGSEA. The V end lost 7 bases, the J end lost 2 bases, and 8 bases lay between the germline ends. CDR3 sequence reads: CSDRQQETQYF. As DNA, the CDR3 is TGCAGCGATCGACAGCAAGAGACCCAGTACTTC.